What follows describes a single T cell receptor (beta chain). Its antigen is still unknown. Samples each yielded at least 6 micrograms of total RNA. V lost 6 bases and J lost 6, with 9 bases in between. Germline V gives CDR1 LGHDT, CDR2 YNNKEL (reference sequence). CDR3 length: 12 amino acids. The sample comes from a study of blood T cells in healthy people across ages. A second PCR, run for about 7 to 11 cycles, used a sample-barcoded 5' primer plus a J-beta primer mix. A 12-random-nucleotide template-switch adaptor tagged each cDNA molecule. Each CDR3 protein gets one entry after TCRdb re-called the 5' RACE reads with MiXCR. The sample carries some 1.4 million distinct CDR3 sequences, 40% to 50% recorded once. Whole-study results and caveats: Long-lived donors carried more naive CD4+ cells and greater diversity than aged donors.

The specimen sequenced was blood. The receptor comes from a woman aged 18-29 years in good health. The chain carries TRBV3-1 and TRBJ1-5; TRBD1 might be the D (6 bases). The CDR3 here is CASSQGTQPQHF. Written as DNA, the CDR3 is TGTGCCAGCAGTCAGGGGACTCAGCCCCAGCATTTT.